These 29 T cell receptor beta chains were all obtained from the same sample, sequenced in a study of cytomegalovirus exposure and HLA in healthy donors. PCR primers comprised 60 Vbeta and 13 Jbeta primers. Method: immunoSEQ multiplex PCR; TCRdb's copy keeps in-frame clones and lacks some. This sample has around 180,000 clones; almost 85% occur once, and the top ten carry 0.5%. Sequences were obtained from PBMCs. The receptors stem from a woman in her forties or fifties in good health and CMV-seronegative.

The chain recombines TRBV27 with TRBJ1-1, with 10 bases aligning to TRBD1. The CDR3 extends over 15 amino acids. Germline V lookup: CDR1 MNHEY, CDR2 SMNVEV (reference sequence). The V and J ends lost 4 bases and 4 bases, in that order; junction bases with no gene match: 6. The CDR3 protein is CASSSHRTGGTEAFF. The CDR3 bases are TGTGCCAGCAGTTCTCACCGGACAGGGGGCACTGAAGCTTTCTTT.

The genes are TRBV19 and TRBJ1-1; D remains unclear. The V gene's germline CDR1 is LNHDA and CDR2 SQIVND (reference sequence). V was trimmed by 1 base and J by 2 bases, leaving 11 bases between them. The CDR3 contains 15 residues. The CDR3 coding sequence is TGTGCCAGTAGTATAGGAGGAAACCCAAACACTGAAGCTTTCTTT. This codes for CASSIGGNPNTEAFF.

This CDR3 is CASSSQGPYNEQFF. Here the CDR3 DNA reads TGTGCCAGCAGCTCCCAGGGGCCCTACAATGAGCAGTTCTTC. This chain links TRBV7-3 with TRBJ2-1; a weak D match, TRBD1 (6 bases). The V and J ends lost 4 bases and 2 bases respectively, with 9 bases between them. The CDR3 spans 14 residues. Germline CDR1 reads SGHTA; CDR2 reads FQGTGA.

The chain employs TRBV5-4 and TRBJ2-1; 9 bases fit TRBD2. The CDR3 contains 16 residues. From germline, CDR1 is SGHNT and CDR2 YYREEE (reference sequence). With V trimmed by 6 bases and J by 10 bases, 17 bases remained unmatched. The DNA of the CDR3 is TGTGCCAGCACCCCGGGTGAGACTAGCGGATCGGGGGAGCAGTTCTTC. Its translation: CASTPGETSGSGEQFF.

V gene TRBV4-1 combines with J gene TRBJ1-6; D is possibly TRBD1 (6 bases). V gave up 0 bases and J gave up 8 bases, with 14 bases separating them. Germline loops: CDR1 MGHRA, CDR2 YSYEKL. The CDR3 covers 16 residues. CDR3 bases: TGCGCCAGCAGCCAAGACCCCCAGGGGAGACATTCACCCCTCCACTTT. Translation: CASSQDPQGRHSPLHF.

The V gene is TRBV19, the J gene TRBJ2-1, with a weak D call TRBD1 (7 bases). Germline CDR1 is LNHDA and CDR2 is SQIVND (reference sequence). The length of the CDR3 is 14 residues. V dropped 3 bases and J dropped 8 bases, with 14 bases sitting between them. CDR3 sequence (DNA): TGTGCCAGTAGTATCCAGGGGGGAGATGATGAGCAGTTCTTC. Its protein is CASSIQGGDDEQFF.

The V and J genes are TRBV19 and TRBJ1-2; TRBD1 aligns across 10 bases. Germline V gene sequence: CDR1 LNHDA, CDR2 SQIVND (reference sequence). The CDR3 spans 15 residues. V was clipped by 5 bases and J by 3 bases; unmatched bases: 6. Here the CDR3 DNA reads TGTGCCAGTAGTGTCCAGACAGGGGGCTACTATGGCTACACCTTC. Its translation: CASSVQTGGYYGYTF. The entire variable domain, with the rest obtained from reference TRBV19 and TRBJ1-2, is as follows: DGGITQSPKYLFRKEGQNVTLSCEQNLNHDAMYWYRQDPGQGLRLIYYSQIVNDFQKGDIAEGYSVSREKKESFPLTVTSAQKNPTAFYLCASSVQTGGYYGYTFGSGTRLTVV.

CDR3 nucleotides: TGTGCCAGCAGCTTATTATCGGGGGGACGAACCAAAAACATTCAGTACTTC. Residues: CASSLLSGGRTKNIQYF. The chain carries TRBV11-2 and TRBJ2-4, with 7 bases that match TRBD2. Trimming took 2 bases from V and 2 from J; bases not matched to a gene: 9. Germline V gene sequence: CDR1 SGHAT, CDR2 FQNNGV. The CDR3 extends over 17 amino acids.

The chain links TRBV19 to TRBJ1-2; 9 bases line up with TRBD1. The CDR3 is made up of 14 amino acids. V gave up 7 bases and J gave up 5 bases; unmatched junction bases: 8. CDR1 and CDR2 (germline): LNHDA, SQIVND (reference sequence). The CDR3 here is CASKPTGTGYGYTF. Written as DNA, the CDR3 is TGTGCCAGTAAACCTACCGGGACAGGGTATGGCTACACCTTC. The entire variable domain, with the rest obtained from reference TRBV19 and TRBJ1-2, is as follows: DGGITQSPKYLFRKEGQNVTLSCEQNLNHDAMYWYRQDPGQGLRLIYYSQIVNDFQKGDIAEGYSVSREKKESFPLTVTSAQKNPTAFYLCASKPTGTGYGYTFGSGTRLTVV.

The chain has TRBV11-2 and TRBJ1-2, with 7 bases matching TRBD1. The length of the CDR3 is 16 residues. Germline CDR1 and CDR2: SGHAT and FQNNGV. J was trimmed by 4 bases and V by 9 bases; bases with no gene match: 17. The DNA of the CDR3 is TGTGCCAGTTCGCCGACAGGGACCATCCCATCCTATGGCTACACCTTC. Its protein is CASSPTGTIPSYGYTF. Based on the CDR3 plus reference TRBV11-2 and TRBJ1-2, the full variable domain is EAGVAQSPRYKIIEKRQSVAFWCNPISGHATLYWYQQILGQGPKLLIQFQNNGVVDDSQLPKDRFSAERLKGVDSTLKIQPAKLEDSAVYLCASSPTGTIPSYGYTFGSGTRLTVV.

The chain recombines TRBV5-1 with TRBJ2-2; 7 nucleotides line up with TRBD1. Losses at the gene ends were 4 bases for V and 6 bases for J; bases not matched to a gene: 6. This CDR3 comprises 14 residues. Germline CDR1 is SGHRS and CDR2 is YFSETQ. CDR3 sequence (DNA): TGCGCCAGCAGCATAAAAACAGGGGCCGGGGAGCTGTTTTTT. Encoded protein: CASSIKTGAGELFF. The whole variable domain, filled in from reference TRBV5-1 and TRBJ2-2, reads KAGVTQTPRYLIKTRGQQVTLSCSPISGHRSVSWYQQTPGQGLQFLFEYFSETQRNKGNFPGRFSGRQFSNSRSEMNVSTLELGDSALYLCASSIKTGAGELFFGEGSRLTVL.

The V call is TRBV29-1, the J call TRBJ2-5; 9 nucleotides align to TRBD1. The CDR3 has 16 residues. The germline V gene has CDR1 SQVTM and CDR2 ANQGSEA. J was trimmed by 5 bases and V by 7 bases; bases with no gene match: 17. The CDR3 DNA is TGCAGCGGGGGGGGATCGGGACAGGGTCGCGGTGAGACCCAGTACTTC. The encoded protein is CSGGGSGQGRGETQYF.

This chain connects TRBV6-1 to TRBJ2-7; 12 bases fit TRBD2. Germline lookup yields CDR1 MNHNS and CDR2 SASEGT. Germline trimming cut 7 bases from V and 2 bases from J; bases unmatched to any gene: 6. The CDR3 length is 15 residues. Here the CDR3 reads CASILAGGPPYEQYF. The CDR3 DNA reads TGTGCCAGCATTCTAGCGGGGGGGCCCCCCTACGAGCAGTACTTC.

The gene calls are TRBV6-5 and TRBJ2-3; D is undetermined. V was shortened by 9 bases and J by 1 base, with 17 bases between the two germline ends. Germline V gene data show CDR1 as MNHEY and CDR2 as SVGAGI. The CDR3 consists of 15 residues. As DNA, the CDR3 is TGTGCCAGTGGGTGGAGCGTATCTCGCACAGATACGCAGTATTTT. Translated: CASGWSVSRTDTQYF.

The genes are TRBV4-3 and TRBJ1-2; no definite D call. The CDR3 totals 19 residues. V was cut by 2 bases and J by 4 bases, with 26 bases left in between. Germline V lookup: CDR1 LGHNA, CDR2 YSLEER. The CDR3 DNA follows: TGCGCCAGCAGCCAAACCCTAAGTTCGGCGGCCCCGGTGGGCTATGGCTACACCTTC. This translates into CASSQTLSSAAPVGYGYTF.

The chain combines TRBV5-8 with TRBJ2-3; TRBD1 agrees at 8 bases. Germline CDR1 and CDR2: SGHTS and YDEGEE. V lost 6 bases and J lost 3; bases outside the gene matches: 6. This CDR3 has 14 amino acids. This CDR3 reads CASIHRGMTDTQYF. In DNA form, the CDR3 reads TGTGCCAGCATCCACAGGGGGATGACAGATACGCAGTATTTT. The full variable domain, rest sourced from reference TRBV5-8 and TRBJ2-3, is EAGVTQSPTHLIKTRGQQATLRCSPISGHTSVYWYQQALGLGLQFLLWYDEGEERNRGNFPPRFSGRQFPNYSSELNVNALELEDSALYLCASIHRGMTDTQYFGPGTRLTVL.

The rearrangement joins TRBV28 to TRBJ2-7; no clear D gene. CDR1 and CDR2 from the germline V gene are MDHEN and SYDVKM. The CDR3 covers 13 residues. V lost 3 bases and J 3 bases, leaving 9 bases between the germline ends. In DNA form, the CDR3 reads TGTGCCAGCAGTTTCGTCCTAGGCTACGAGCAGTACTTC. It yields the protein CASSFVLGYEQYF.

This clone was picked up one time. This rearrangement joins TRBV7-3 to TRBJ2-1, with 11 bases identical to TRBD2. The CDR3 sequence is 17 residues long. From germline, CDR1 is SGHTA and CDR2 FQGTGA. Trimming took 1 base from V and 6 from J; bases not matched to a gene: 8. The CDR3 protein is CASSLIGGTSGSNEQFF. Here the CDR3 DNA reads TGTGCCAGCAGCTTAATTGGGGGAACTAGCGGGAGCAATGAGCAGTTCTTC.

The rearrangement uses TRBV29-1 and TRBJ2-5, with 7 bases matching TRBD1. V shed 1 base and J 3 bases; nucleotides not matched to a gene: 5. The germline V gene has CDR1 SQVTM and CDR2 ANQGSEA. This CDR3 is 14 amino acids long. In DNA, the CDR3 is TGCAGCGTTGAAGCCACAGGGGTAGAAGAGACCCAGTACTTC. As protein: CSVEATGVEETQYF. Supplemented by reference TRBV29-1 and TRBJ2-5, the full variable domain reads SAVISQKPSRDICQRGTSLTIQCQVDSQVTMMFWYRQQPGQSLTLIATANQGSEATYESGFVIDKFPISRPNLTFSTLTVSNMSPEDSSIYLCSVEATGVEETQYFGPGTRLLVL.

The chain employs TRBV7-9 and TRBJ2-7; TRBD1 aligns across 9 bases. The trim removed 5 bases at V and 7 bases at J, leaving 9 bases unmatched. Looked up from germline, CDR1 is SEHNR and CDR2 is FQNEAQ (reference sequence). This CDR3 spans 14 amino acids. The CDR3: CASSPWDRVGEQYF. The CDR3 coding sequence is TGTGCCAGCAGCCCCTGGGACAGGGTAGGGGAGCAGTACTTC. Using reference TRBV7-9 and TRBJ2-7 for the parts outside the CDR3, the full variable domain is DTGVSQNPRHKITKRGQNVTFRCDPISEHNRLYWYRQTLGQGPEFLTYFQNEAQLEKSRLLSDRFSAERPKGSFSTLEIQRTEQGDSAMYLCASSPWDRVGEQYFGPGTRLTVT.

The CDR3 nucleotides read TGTGCCAGCAGCGTAGGGACAGAGAGGAGTGGCTACACCTTC. Translating it yields CASSVGTERSGYTF. The J gene is TRBJ1-2, the V gene TRBV5-4, with TRBD1 matching 7 bases. This CDR3 contains 14 residues. The germline CDR1 and CDR2 sequences are SGHNT and YYREEE (reference sequence). V lost 4 bases to trimming and J lost 7 bases; unmatched junction nucleotides: 10.

The genes are TRBV10-3 and TRBJ2-7; 7 bases are shared with TRBD1. After removal of 10 bases from V and 2 bases from J, the junction contained 14 bases not matched to a gene. Germline V gene lookup returns CDR1 ENHRY and CDR2 SYGVKD. There are 15 residues in the CDR3. Written as DNA, the CDR3 is TGTGCCACTAGGCAAAGACAGGGTGAACCCTACGAGCAGTACTTC. Amino acid sequence: CATRQRQGEPYEQYF.

The chain combines TRBV13 with TRBJ2-7, with 10 bases matching TRBD1. Germline CDR1 is PRHDT and CDR2 is FYEKMQ (reference sequence). The CDR3 is 15 residues long. After removal of 2 bases from V and 4 bases from J, the junction contained 5 bases not matched to a gene. The CDR3 coding sequence is TGTGCCAGCAGCTTAAGTCCGGGACAGGGGTACGAGCAGTACTTC. It yields the protein CASSLSPGQGYEQYF.

This clone was detected only once. The J gene is TRBJ1-2, the V gene TRBV7-9, with TRBD1 matching 7 bases. The V gene's germline CDR1 is SEHNR and CDR2 FQNEAQ (reference sequence). After removal of 4 bases from V and 4 bases from J, the junction contained 12 bases not matched to a gene. This CDR3 spans 16 amino acids. This CDR3 is CASSSSEGAMFYGYTF. The CDR3 nucleotides read TGTGCCAGCAGCTCGTCGGAGGGGGCTATGTTCTATGGCTACACCTTC.

Written as DNA, the CDR3 is TGTGCCAGCAGCCCCGACATTGGGCTTTATAGCAATCAGCCCCAGCATTTT. It specifies CASSPDIGLYSNQPQHF. The chain uses TRBV7-2 and TRBJ1-5; D is uncertain. Trimming removed 5 bases at V and 0 bases at J, with 17 bases between. The CDR3 is made up of 17 amino acids. Germline CDR1 is SGHTA and CDR2 is FQGNSA.

V is TRBV7-8 and J is TRBJ1-1; perhaps TRBD1 as D (6 bases). Germline V gene data show CDR1 as SGHVS and CDR2 as FQNEAQ. V was clipped by 2 bases and J by 5 bases, with 18 bases between them. This CDR3 spans 16 amino acids. The CDR3, as DNA: TGTGCCAGCAGCTTATTAAACCGGGGCACAGGGACTGAAGCTTTCTTT. Amino acid sequence: CASSLLNRGTGTEAFF.

Only a few counts were recorded for this clone. V and J are TRBV9 and TRBJ2-5, with D perhaps matching TRBD2 (6 bases). The CDR3 extends over 14 amino acids. CDR1 is SGDLS and CDR2 is YYNGEE in the germline V gene. With 1 base removed from V and 5 bases from J, the gap between germline ends came to 12 bases. CDR3 sequence (DNA): TGTGCCAGCAGCGTAAGGGGAGGAAAGGAGACCCAGTACTTC. Its translation is CASSVRGGKETQYF.

The rearrangement links TRBV10-2 to TRBJ2-7; D unresolved. The V gene lost 8 bases and the J gene lost 2 bases, with 10 bases spanning the gap. Germline V lookup: CDR1 WSHSY, CDR2 SAAADI. This CDR3 comprises 12 residues. The DNA of the CDR3 is TGCGCCAGCGGCCCTGCTCCCTACGAGCAGTACTTC. Protein product: CASGPAPYEQYF.

The V call is TRBV9, the J call TRBJ1-3; D remains ambiguous. Trimming took 4 bases from V and 0 from J, leaving 11 bases between them. Germline-derived CDR1 and CDR2 are SGDLS and YYNGEE. The length of the CDR3 is 15 residues. For the CDR3, the DNA is TGTGCCAGCAGCCCCCTGGGAGGCTCTGGAAACACCATATATTTT. The encoded protein is CASSPLGGSGNTIYF.